This TCR beta chain was profiled in a study of radiotherapy plus CTLA-4 blockade in lung cancer. The ends were cut back, 3 bases at V and 4 bases at J, with 9 bases in the middle. This CDR3 has 13 amino acids. Germline V gene data show CDR1 as MNHNS and CDR2 as SASEGT. A few counts support this clone. Measured with immunoSEQ multiplex PCR; TCRdb has only the in-frame clones, and not every one. The sample lists 70,000 to 95,000 clones, about 80% occurring once. The clonotype was recovered from a human donor with non-small cell lung cancer that progressed on radiotherapy plus ipilimumab. V usage is TRBV6-1 and J usage is TRBJ1-2; D is unresolved. Sample: peripheral blood, taken from a patient treated with radiotherapy plus ipilimumab. The CDR3 DNA follows: TGTGCCAGCAGTGACGTGGGCAGCTATGGCTACACCTTC. This translates into CASSDVGSYGYTF.